This entry lists 15 T cell receptor beta chains sequenced from one sample in a study of T cell responses to AZD1222 COVID-19 vaccine. Some clones are missing from TCRdb's copy, which holds only in-frame ones; the method was immunoSEQ multiplex PCR. The table lists 95,000 to 110,000 clones, 92% of them singletons. This specimen consisted of peripheral blood, obtained 28 days after the second AZD1222 dose. The receptors stem from an adult who received the AZD1222 COVID-19 vaccine.

This chain joins TRBV2 and TRBJ1-3; D might be TRBD1 (6 bases). The CDR3 loop spans 14 amino acids. The germline V and J ends were trimmed by 6 bases and 0 bases, with 9 bases remaining between them. Germline V CDR1 and CDR2: SNHLY, FYNNEI. The CDR3, as DNA: TGTGCCAGCAGACGGACAGTCTCTGGAAACACCATATATTTT. It specifies CASRRTVSGNTIYF.

The chain joins TRBV28 to TRBJ1-6; D may be TRBD1 (5 bases). Deletions cut 3 bases from V and 9 bases from J, with 18 bases between. Germline lookup yields CDR1 MDHEN and CDR2 SYDVKM. There are 16 residues in the CDR3. CDR3 in DNA: TGTGCCAGCAGTTTCCCTCCCGTGACCGGGGGTTCACCCCTCCACTTT. Amino acid sequence: CASSFPPVTGGSPLHF.

This sequence joins TRBV4-2 and TRBJ2-3; TRBD2 matches 13 bases. Trimming at V came to 4 bases and at J to 4 bases, leaving 2 bases not matched to a gene. The CDR3 has 15 residues. Germline CDR1 is LGHNA and CDR2 is YNFKEQ. CDR3 bases: TGTGCCAGCAGCCCCACTAGCGGGAGGGCAGATACGCAGTATTTT. Encoded protein: CASSPTSGRADTQYF.

The CDR3 region is CATSGWSRQPQHF. The CDR3 DNA sequence: TGTGCCACCAGCGGGTGGTCGCGACAGCCCCAGCATTTT. The V gene is TRBV15, the J gene TRBJ1-5; D remains ambiguous. V gave up 5 bases and J gave up 7 bases, with 12 bases separating them. The length of the CDR3 is 13 residues. Per the germline V gene, CDR1 is LNHNV and CDR2 is YYDKDF (reference sequence).

This clone is medium-sized (0.01 to 0.1%) by share. The rearrangement joins TRBV3-1 (or the pseudogene TRBV3-2) to TRBJ2-5; the match to TRBD2 covers 12 bases. The germline V gene encodes CDR1 LGHDT and CDR2 YNNKEL (reference sequence). The CDR3 is 17 residues long. J was trimmed by 1 base and V by 1 base; bases with no gene match: 4. Written as DNA, the CDR3 is TGTGCCAGCAGCCAAGGGCTAGCGGGGGGGCCCCAAGAGACCCAGTACTTC. Protein: CASSQGLAGGPQETQYF.

The chain has TRBV9 and TRBJ1-2; TRBD1 might be the D (5 bases). CDR3 size: 15 residues. CDR1 and CDR2 from the germline V gene are SGDLS and YYNGEE. Deletions cut 0 bases from V and 4 bases from J, with 13 bases between. The CDR3 region has the DNA TGTGCCAGCAGCGTAGCTGGGGACTTTATCTATGGCTACACCTTC. Its translation is CASSVAGDFIYGYTF.

The chain employs TRBV5-4 and TRBJ2-7, with D perhaps given as TRBD1 or TRBD2 (5 bases each). Trimming cost V 4 bases and J 0 bases, with 17 bases left between them. The CDR3 runs to 16 residues. Germline V lookup: CDR1 SGHNT, CDR2 YYREEE (reference sequence). CDR3 residues: CASSPGSGYPSYEQYF. The CDR3 DNA reads TGTGCCAGCAGCCCAGGGTCGGGGTACCCCTCCTACGAGCAGTACTTC.

J is TRBJ2-7 and V is TRBV11-1; D remains ambiguous. V lost 2 bases, J lost 6 bases, and 14 bases lay in between. Per germline, CDR1 SGHAT and CDR2 FQDESV (reference sequence). This CDR3 comprises 14 residues. The DNA of the CDR3 is TGTGCCAGCAGCTTAATTGGGCGAGGCCTCGAGCAGTACTTC. Its translation is CASSLIGRGLEQYF.

The genes are TRBV12-5 and TRBJ1-1; D remains unclear. Germline V gene data show CDR1 as LGHNT and CDR2 as FRNRAP. Deletions cut 2 bases from V and 0 bases from J, with 7 bases between. The CDR3 runs 14 residues. In DNA, the CDR3 is TGTGCTAGTGGTTTGAAGAATATGAACACTGAAGCTTTCTTT. It codes for CASGLKNMNTEAFF. The whole variable domain, filled in from reference TRBV12-5 and TRBJ1-1, reads DARVTQTPRHKVTEMGQEVTMRCQPILGHNTVFWYRQTMMQGLELLAYFRNRAPLDDSGMPKDRFSAEMPDATLATLKIQPSEPRDSAVYFCASGLKNMNTEAFFGQGTRLTVV.

This clone was counted a single time. The chain carries TRBV30 and TRBJ2-3, with TRBD2 matching 10 bases. V shed 4 bases, J shed 5 bases, and the junction held 3 bases outside the gene matches. Germline CDR1 and CDR2: GTSNPN and SVGIG (reference sequence). The CDR3 has 13 amino acids. CDR3 nucleotides: TGTGCCTGGACTAGCGGGAGTGAAGATACGCAGTATTTT. Translation gives CAWTSGSEDTQYF.

This clone was picked up one time. CDR3 residues: CASSPLYPGSYEQYF. CDR3 coding DNA: TGTGCCAGCAGCCCCCTTTATCCCGGCTCCTACGAGCAGTACTTC. The chain is built from TRBV7-8 and TRBJ2-7; D gene unclear. V was shortened by 5 bases and J by 0 bases, with 14 bases between the two germline ends. Germline V gene sequence: CDR1 SGHVS, CDR2 FQNEAQ. The CDR3 spans 15 residues.

The table lists this clone with a count of one. V gene TRBV6-1 combines with J gene TRBJ2-7; D is possibly TRBD1 or TRBD2 (5 bases each). Trimming removed 5 bases from V and 6 bases from J, with 17 bases in between. Germline values: CDR1 MNHNS, CDR2 SASEGT. The CDR3 sequence is 14 residues long. CDR3 region: CASSSFLRDPEQYF. Written as DNA, the CDR3 is TGTGCCAGCAGTTCCTTCCTCAGGGACCCCGAGCAGTACTTC.

The chain uses TRBV28 and TRBJ2-7, with a tentative D call TRBD1 (5 bases). Germline loops: CDR1 MDHEN, CDR2 SYDVKM. The ends were cut back, 8 bases at V and 3 bases at J, with 17 bases in the middle. The CDR3 consists of 14 residues. The CDR3 DNA reads as TGTGCCAGCCACACGGTGGGAAGGGGCTACGAGCAGTACTTC. Translating it yields CASHTVGRGYEQYF.

This chain uses TRBV19 with TRBJ2-1, with D possibly being TRBD1 or TRBD2 (5 bases each). This CDR3 region has 16 residues. CDR1 LNHDA and CDR2 SQIVND come from the germline V gene (reference sequence). The V and J ends lost 5 bases and 2 bases respectively, with 16 bases between them. The CDR3 spells CASSPRDAPTYNEQFF. The CDR3 bases are TGTGCCAGTAGTCCCCGGGACGCTCCCACCTACAATGAGCAGTTCTTC.

The V gene is TRBV7-9, the J gene TRBJ1-2; D ambiguous. This CDR3 spans 15 amino acids. Per the germline V gene, CDR1 is SEHNR and CDR2 is FQNEAQ (reference sequence). Trimming shortened V by 5 bases and J by 1 base, and 14 bases separated the two germline ends. The CDR3 region is CASSIDGPLNYGYTF. The CDR3 DNA follows: TGTGCCAGCAGCATAGACGGTCCCCTTAACTATGGCTACACCTTC.